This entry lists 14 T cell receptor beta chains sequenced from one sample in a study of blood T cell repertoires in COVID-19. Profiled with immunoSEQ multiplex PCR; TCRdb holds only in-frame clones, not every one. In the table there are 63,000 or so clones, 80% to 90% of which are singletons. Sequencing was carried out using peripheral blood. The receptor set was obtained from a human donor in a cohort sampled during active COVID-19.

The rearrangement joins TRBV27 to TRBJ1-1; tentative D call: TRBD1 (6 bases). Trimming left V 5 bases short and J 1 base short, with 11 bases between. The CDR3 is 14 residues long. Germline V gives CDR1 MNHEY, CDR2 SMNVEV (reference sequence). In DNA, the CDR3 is TGTGCCAGCAGTCGGCCGGACAGGAACACTGAAGCTTTCTTT. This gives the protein CASSRPDRNTEAFF.

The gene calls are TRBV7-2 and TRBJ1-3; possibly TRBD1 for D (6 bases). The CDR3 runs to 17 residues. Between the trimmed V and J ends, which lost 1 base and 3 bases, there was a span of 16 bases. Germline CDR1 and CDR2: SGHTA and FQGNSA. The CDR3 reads CASSLVGQTWFGNTIYF. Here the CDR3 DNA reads TGTGCCAGCAGCTTAGTAGGACAGACGTGGTTTGGAAACACCATATATTTT.

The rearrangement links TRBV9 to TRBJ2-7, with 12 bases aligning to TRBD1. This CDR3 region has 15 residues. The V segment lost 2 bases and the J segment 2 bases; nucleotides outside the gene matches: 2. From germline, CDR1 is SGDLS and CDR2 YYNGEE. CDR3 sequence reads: CASSVGQGATYEQYF. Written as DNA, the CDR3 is TGTGCCAGCAGCGTGGGACAGGGGGCTACCTACGAGCAGTACTTC.

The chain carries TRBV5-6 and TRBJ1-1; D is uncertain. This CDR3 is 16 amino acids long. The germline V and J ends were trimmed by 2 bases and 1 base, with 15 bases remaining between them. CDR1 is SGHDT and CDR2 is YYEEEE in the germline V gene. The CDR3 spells CASSLLAQRGNTEAFF. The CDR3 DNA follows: TGTGCCAGCAGCTTATTAGCCCAGAGAGGGAACACTGAAGCTTTCTTT.

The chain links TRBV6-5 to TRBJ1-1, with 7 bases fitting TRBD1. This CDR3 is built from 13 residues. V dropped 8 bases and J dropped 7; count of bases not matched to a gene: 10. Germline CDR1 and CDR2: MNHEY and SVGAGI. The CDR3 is CASSRGTKSEAFF. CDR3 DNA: TGTGCCAGCTCCAGGGGGACGAAGAGTGAAGCTTTCTTT.

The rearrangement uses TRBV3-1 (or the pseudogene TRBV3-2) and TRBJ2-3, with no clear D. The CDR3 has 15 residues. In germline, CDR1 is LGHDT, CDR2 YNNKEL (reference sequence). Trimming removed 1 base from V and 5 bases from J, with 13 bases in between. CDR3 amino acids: CASSQALARVDTQYF. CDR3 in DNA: TGTGCCAGCAGCCAAGCGCTTGCACGGGTAGATACGCAGTATTTT.

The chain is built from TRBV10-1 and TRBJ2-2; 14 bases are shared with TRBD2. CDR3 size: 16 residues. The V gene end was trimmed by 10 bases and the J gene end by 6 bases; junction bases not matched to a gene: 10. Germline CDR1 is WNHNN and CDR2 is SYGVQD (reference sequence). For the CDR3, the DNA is TGCGCCATCCAGACTAGCGGGAGGGCAGGATCCGGGGAGCTGTTTTTT. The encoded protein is CAIQTSGRAGSGELFF.

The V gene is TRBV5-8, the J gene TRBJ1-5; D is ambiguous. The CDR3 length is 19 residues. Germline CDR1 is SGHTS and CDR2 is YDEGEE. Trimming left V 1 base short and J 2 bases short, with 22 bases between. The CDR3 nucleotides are TGTGCCAGCAGCTTGTTAGTCAGGTCGCCTATATCGCGCAATCAGCCCCAGCATTTT. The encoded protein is CASSLLVRSPISRNQPQHF.

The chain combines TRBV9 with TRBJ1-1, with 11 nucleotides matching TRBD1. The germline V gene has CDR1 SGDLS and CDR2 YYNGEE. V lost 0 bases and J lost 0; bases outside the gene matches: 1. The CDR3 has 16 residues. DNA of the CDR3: TGTGCCAGCAGCGTAGCGGGACAGGGGGTGAACACTGAAGCTTTCTTT. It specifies CASSVAGQGVNTEAFF.

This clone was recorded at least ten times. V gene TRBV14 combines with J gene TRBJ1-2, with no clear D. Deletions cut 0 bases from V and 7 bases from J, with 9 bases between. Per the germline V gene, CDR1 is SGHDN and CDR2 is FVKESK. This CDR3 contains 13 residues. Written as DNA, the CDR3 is TGTGCCAGCAGCCAAGATTCGGGGTTTGGCTACACCTTC. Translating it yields CASSQDSGFGYTF. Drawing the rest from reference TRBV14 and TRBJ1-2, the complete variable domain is EAGVTQFPSHSVIEKGQTVTLRCDPISGHDNLYWYRRVMGKEIKFLLHFVKESKQDESGMPNNRFLAERTGGTYSTLKVQPAELEDSGVYFCASSQDSGFGYTFGSGTRLTVV.

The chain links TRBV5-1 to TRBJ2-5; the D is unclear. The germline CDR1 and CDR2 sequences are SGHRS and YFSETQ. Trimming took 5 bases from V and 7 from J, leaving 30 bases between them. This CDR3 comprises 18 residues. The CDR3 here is CASSFNSPPLVPVWTQYF. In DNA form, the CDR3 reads TGCGCCAGCAGTTTCAACTCCCCCCCGCTAGTCCCGGTGTGGACCCAGTACTTC.

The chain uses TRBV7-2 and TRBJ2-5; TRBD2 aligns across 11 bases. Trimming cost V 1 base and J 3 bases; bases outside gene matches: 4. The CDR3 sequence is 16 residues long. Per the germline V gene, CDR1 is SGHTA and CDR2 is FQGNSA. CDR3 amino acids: CASSLVSSGGKETQYF. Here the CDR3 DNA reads TGTGCCAGCAGCTTAGTTTCTAGCGGGGGGAAAGAGACCCAGTACTTC.

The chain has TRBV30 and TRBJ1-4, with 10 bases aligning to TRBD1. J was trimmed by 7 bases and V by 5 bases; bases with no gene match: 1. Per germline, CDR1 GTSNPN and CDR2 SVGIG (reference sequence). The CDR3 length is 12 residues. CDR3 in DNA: TGTGCCTGGGGACAGGGGGGTGAAAAACTGTTTTTT. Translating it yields CAWGQGGEKLFF.

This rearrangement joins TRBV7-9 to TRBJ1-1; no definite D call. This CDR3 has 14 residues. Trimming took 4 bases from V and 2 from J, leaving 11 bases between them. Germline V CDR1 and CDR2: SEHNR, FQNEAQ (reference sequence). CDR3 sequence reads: CASSSGTSNTEAFF. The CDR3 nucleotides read TGTGCCAGCAGCTCAGGTACCTCAAACACTGAAGCTTTCTTT.